This passage covers 23 T cell receptor beta chains from one sample sequenced in a study of blood T cell repertoires in COVID-19. The assay was immunoSEQ multiplex PCR, and TCRdb's table has in-frame clones only and misses some. The table includes 65,000 to 90,000 clones, roughly 84% detected once. Sequenced input: peripheral blood. These receptors were obtained from a woman aged 80 or over in a cohort sampled during active or convalescent COVID-19.

This rearrangement joins TRBV28 to TRBJ2-7; D is perhaps TRBD2 (6 bases). V dropped 3 bases and J dropped 7 bases, with 16 bases sitting between them. CDR1 and CDR2 from the germline V gene are MDHEN and SYDVKM. This CDR3 region has 14 residues. As DNA, the CDR3 is TGTGCCAGCAGTTTGGGAGGACCCCGCGCGGAGCAGTACTTC. It codes for CASSLGGPRAEQYF.

The chain links TRBV28 to TRBJ1-1; 10 nucleotides line up with TRBD1. V was clipped by 8 bases and J by 6 bases; unmatched bases: 15. CDR3 length: 16 residues. CDR1 is MDHEN, CDR2 SYDVKM, per germline. The CDR3 nucleotides are TGTGCCAGCGGGAGACAGGGGGCGATTGCGAAGCCTGAAGCTTTCTTT. This translates into CASGRQGAIAKPEAFF.

The chain joins TRBV28 to TRBJ1-2, with D possibly matching TRBD1 (6 bases). CDR1 is MDHEN, CDR2 SYDVKM, per germline. CDR3 size: 14 residues. The V and J ends lost 2 bases and 8 bases respectively, with 15 bases between them. This chain's CDR3 is CASSLVLGASGYTF. The CDR3 nucleotides read TGTGCCAGCAGTTTAGTGTTGGGGGCCTCCGGCTACACCTTC.

The V call is TRBV21-1, the J call TRBJ2-7; the table's D call TRBD2 went unverified against the DNA. TRBV21-1 is a recognized pseudogene. This CDR3 has 14 amino acids. The CDR3 reads CASSSSGRAAEQYF. The CDR3 nucleotides are TGTGCCAGCAGCAGTAGCGGGAGGGCCGCTGAGCAGTACTTC.

The CDR3 nucleotides read TGTGCCAGCAGTTCACCGCCCGGGCAGGGAATAGGTGAAAAACTGTTTTTT. Amino acid sequence: CASSSPPGQGIGEKLFF. This chain joins TRBV28 and TRBJ1-4; perhaps TRBD1 as D (5 bases). V was trimmed by 4 bases and J by 7 bases, leaving 22 bases between them. Germline V CDR1 and CDR2: MDHEN, SYDVKM. The CDR3 length is 17 residues.

The V gene is TRBV28, the J gene TRBJ2-1; possible D gene TRBD2, 5 bases. The CDR3 loop spans 15 amino acids. V lost 7 bases and J 0 bases, leaving 13 bases between the germline ends. CDR1 and CDR2 (germline): MDHEN, SYDVKM. CDR3 sequence: CASTTSGLSYNEQFF. The CDR3, as DNA: TGTGCCAGCACCACGAGCGGCCTCTCCTACAATGAGCAGTTCTTC.

This clone was counted a few times. CDR3 in DNA: TGTGCCAGCAGTTGGGGCGTCGGGGAGCTGTTTTTT. This codes for CASSWGVGELFF. The V and J genes are TRBV5-6 and TRBJ2-2; maybe TRBD1 (5 bases). CDR1 and CDR2 from the germline V gene are SGHDT and YYEEEE. V gave up 5 bases and J gave up 7 bases, with 9 bases separating them. This CDR3 is 12 amino acids long.

The rearrangement joins TRBV18 to TRBJ2-3, with 7 bases identical to TRBD1. Germline trimming cut 4 bases from V and 4 bases from J; bases unmatched to any gene: 8. The CDR3 contains 15 residues. The germline CDR1 and CDR2 sequences are KGHSH and LQKENI. Written as DNA, the CDR3 is TGTGCCAGCTCACAAGACAGGGTCGGGTCAGATACGCAGTATTTT. Residues: CASSQDRVGSDTQYF.

The CDR3 region is CASSLIAGARTGELFF. The CDR3 bases are TGTGCCAGCAGCTTAATAGCGGGAGCGAGAACCGGGGAGCTGTTTTTT. The genes are TRBV11-3 and TRBJ2-2; TRBD2 matches 9 bases. The CDR3 is 16 amino acids. Trimming took 2 bases from V and 5 from J; bases not matched to a gene: 6. Per germline, CDR1 SGHNT and CDR2 YENEEA.

The chain couples TRBV6-1 to TRBJ2-6; D is perhaps TRBD2 (5 bases). The CDR3 spans 19 residues. Per germline, CDR1 MNHNS and CDR2 SASEGT. Deletions cut 1 base from V and 2 bases from J, with 18 bases between. As DNA, the CDR3 is TGTGCCAGCAGTGAAGATGGAGGCGCGGCCCCCACTGGGGCCAACGTCCTGACTTTC. This translates into CASSEDGGAAPTGANVLTF.

The V call is TRBV11-2, the J call TRBJ1-1; a possible D gene is TRBD1 (5 bases). This CDR3 has 13 amino acids. The germline CDR1 and CDR2 sequences are SGHAT and FQNNGV. Trimming stripped 0 bases from V and 6 bases from J, with 8 bases between. This chain's CDR3 is CASSLDFRAEAFF. The DNA of the CDR3 is TGTGCCAGCAGCTTAGATTTCAGGGCTGAAGCTTTCTTT.

The chain employs TRBV5-1 and TRBJ1-1, with D perhaps TRBD1 (5 bases). Germline CDR1 SGHRS, CDR2 YFSETQ. This CDR3 is built from 13 residues. V shed 8 bases and J shed 4 bases, with 15 bases lying between them. The CDR3 region has the DNA TGCGCCAGTGCACAGGCGGGGAGCACTGAAGCTTTCTTT. Its translation: CASAQAGSTEAFF.

The CDR3: CASSYGQGASPLHF. As DNA, the CDR3 is TGTGCCAGCAGTTATGGACAGGGCGCATCACCCCTCCACTTT. This rearrangement joins TRBV6-5 to TRBJ1-6, with 8 bases aligning to TRBD1. This CDR3 has 14 amino acids. J lost 10 bases, V lost 3 bases, and 5 bases had no gene match. Looked up from germline, CDR1 is MNHEY and CDR2 is SVGAGI.

The CDR3 is CASSTDRPSGNTIYF. As DNA, the CDR3 is TGTGCCAGCAGCACCGACAGACCCTCTGGAAACACCATATATTTT. The genes are TRBV7-9 and TRBJ1-3; weak D call: TRBD1 (5 bases). V lost 5 bases, J lost 0 bases, and 11 bases lay in between. Germline CDR1 and CDR2: SEHNR and FQNEAQ (reference sequence). This CDR3 is built from 15 residues.

The V and J genes are TRBV2 and TRBJ2-3, with 9 nucleotides matching TRBD2. Trimming removed 10 bases from V and 1 base from J; junction bases left unmatched: 3. The CDR3 spans 13 residues. CDR1 and CDR2 (germline): SNHLY, FYNNEI. The CDR3 DNA is TGTGCCATCCGGACTAGCGGCACAGATACGCAGTATTTT. Protein sequence: CAIRTSGTDTQYF.

This clone was seen a single time. The chain recombines TRBV5-1 with TRBJ2-2; D perhaps matches TRBD1 (6 bases). The ends were cut back, 1 base at V and 0 bases at J, with 13 bases in the middle. The germline V gene has CDR1 SGHRS and CDR2 YFSETQ. This CDR3 has 17 residues. This CDR3 is CASSLTAGTSNTGELFF. In DNA form, the CDR3 reads TGCGCCAGCAGCTTGACCGCAGGGACATCGAACACCGGGGAGCTGTTTTTT.

V usage is TRBV21-1 and J usage is TRBJ2-4; TRBD1 is taken as the D call from the table, unchecked against the DNA. TRBV21-1 is a listed pseudogene. The CDR3 length is 18 residues. This CDR3 reads CASSARDRGRLAKNIQYF. In DNA, the CDR3 is TGTGCCAGCAGCGCGCGGGACAGGGGGCGACTAGCCAAAAACATTCAGTACTTC.

V is TRBV27 and J is TRBJ2-2; 8 positions match TRBD1. With V trimmed by 2 bases and J by 1 base, 3 bases remained unmatched. The CDR3 consists of 16 residues. CDR1 and CDR2 from the germline V gene are MNHEY and SMNVEV (reference sequence). The CDR3 reads CASSLGDRWNTGELFF. The CDR3 DNA sequence: TGTGCCAGCAGTTTAGGGGACAGGTGGAACACCGGGGAGCTGTTTTTT.

V is TRBV28 and J is TRBJ1-1; TRBD1 matches at 7 bases. J gave up 3 bases and V 6 bases, and 7 bases lay outside the gene matches. The CDR3 extends over 14 amino acids. The germline V gene encodes CDR1 MDHEN and CDR2 SYDVKM. As DNA, the CDR3 is TGTGCCAGCAGATATCCGGGACAGTACACTGAAGCTTTCTTT. Protein sequence: CASRYPGQYTEAFF.

The chain links TRBV18 to TRBJ2-7; maybe TRBD2 (6 bases). The germline gives CDR1 KGHSH, CDR2 LQKENI. The CDR3 extends over 14 amino acids. V was pared by 0 bases and J by 3 bases, with 9 bases between. As DNA, the CDR3 is TGTGCCAGCTCACCACCCGCCGGGGGCTACGAGCAGTACTTC. Protein: CASSPPAGGYEQYF.

V is TRBV10-1 and J is TRBJ2-7, with 11 bases identical to TRBD2. Germline V lookup: CDR1 WNHNN, CDR2 SYGVQD (reference sequence). The trim removed 5 bases at V and 6 bases at J, leaving 6 bases unmatched. CDR3 length: 14 amino acids. In nucleotides, the CDR3 is TGCGCCAGCAGTACTAGCGGGAGCCGGAGCGAGCAGTACTTC. It encodes CASSTSGSRSEQYF.

The CDR3 coding sequence is TGTGCCAGCTCCCAGCGAGGGCTGGGACAGTCCTTGTCCGGAAACACCATATATTTT. It specifies CASSQRGLGQSLSGNTIYF. The chain joins TRBV18 to TRBJ1-3; 7 bases agree with TRBD1. The length of the CDR3 is 19 residues. The germline V gene encodes CDR1 KGHSH and CDR2 LQKENI. V shed 6 bases and J 4 bases; nucleotides not matched to a gene: 21.

The chain has TRBV28 and TRBJ2-3; 9 nucleotides agree with TRBD2. This CDR3 contains 21 residues. Germline CDR1 reads MDHEN; CDR2 reads SYDVKM. The V and J ends lost 3 bases and 2 bases, in that order; junction bases with no gene match: 21. The CDR3 DNA sequence: TGTGCCAGCAGTTTGACCTCAGGGGTGGGAAAGCGGGAGGACCACACAGATACGCAGTATTTT. Its translation: CASSLTSGVGKREDHTDTQYF.